The entry below gives a single T cell receptor (beta chain) sequence along with its context. Time point here: pre-treatment sample, taken before nivolumab and TIL therapy. From germline, CDR1 is SGHDN and CDR2 FVKESK. Trimming left V 4 bases short and J 4 bases short, with 12 bases between. CDR3 length: 14 residues. The libraries were made with immunoSEQ v3. Sequencing was performed with immunoSEQ multiplex PCR; in TCRdb, only in-frame clones are kept and a portion is missing. The repertoire consists of tens of thousands of clones, with more than 60% occurring once and the leading ten covering approximately 6%. These data originate in a study of TIL therapy for anti-PD-1-resistant metastatic lung cancer. Study overall: Most patients had lung adenocarcinoma.

The TCR comes from a person aged 25 to 85 with non-small cell lung cancer. This sequence joins TRBV14 and TRBJ2-3; a weak D match, TRBD1 (5 bases). Sequenced here: blood, sampled at baseline. The CDR3 here is CASSRKQVSDTQYF. The CDR3 DNA is TGTGCCAGCAGCCGCAAACAGGTATCAGATACGCAGTATTTT.